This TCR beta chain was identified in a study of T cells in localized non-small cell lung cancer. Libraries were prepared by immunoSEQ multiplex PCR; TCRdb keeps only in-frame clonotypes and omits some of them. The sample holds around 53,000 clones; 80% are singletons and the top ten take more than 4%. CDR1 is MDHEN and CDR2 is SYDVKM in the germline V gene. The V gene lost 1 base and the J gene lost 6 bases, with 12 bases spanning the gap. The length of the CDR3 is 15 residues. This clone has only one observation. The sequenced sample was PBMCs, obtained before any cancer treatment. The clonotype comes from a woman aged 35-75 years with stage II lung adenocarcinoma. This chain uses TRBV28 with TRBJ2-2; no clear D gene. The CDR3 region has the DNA TGTGCCAGCAGTTTATCCCATCCCGGTCCCGGGGAGCTGTTTTTT. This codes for CASSLSHPGPGELFF.